This T cell receptor (beta chain) appears in the sequencing data of a study of PD-1 blockade in classical Hodgkin lymphoma. Relapse after autologous stem cell transplantation occurred in every patient, and brentuximab vedotin exposure varied. The CDR3 loop spans 14 amino acids. Losses at the gene ends were 5 bases for V and 1 base for J; bases not matched to a gene: 3. The germline CDR1 and CDR2 sequences are SQVTM and ANQGSEA. The protocol was immunoSEQ multiplex PCR, while the TCRdb copy is restricted to in-frame clones and leaves out a portion. The table includes tens of thousands of clones, around nine tenths detected once.

The chain recombines TRBV29-1 with TRBJ2-2; 8 nucleotides line up with TRBD1. This sequence originates from a human donor with classical Hodgkin lymphoma. Sequencing used peripheral blood mononuclear cells (PBMCs), obtained at baseline. CDR3 sequence: CSVPGTGNTGELFF. In nucleotides, the CDR3 is TGCAGCGTTCCAGGGACAGGGAACACCGGGGAGCTGTTTTTT.